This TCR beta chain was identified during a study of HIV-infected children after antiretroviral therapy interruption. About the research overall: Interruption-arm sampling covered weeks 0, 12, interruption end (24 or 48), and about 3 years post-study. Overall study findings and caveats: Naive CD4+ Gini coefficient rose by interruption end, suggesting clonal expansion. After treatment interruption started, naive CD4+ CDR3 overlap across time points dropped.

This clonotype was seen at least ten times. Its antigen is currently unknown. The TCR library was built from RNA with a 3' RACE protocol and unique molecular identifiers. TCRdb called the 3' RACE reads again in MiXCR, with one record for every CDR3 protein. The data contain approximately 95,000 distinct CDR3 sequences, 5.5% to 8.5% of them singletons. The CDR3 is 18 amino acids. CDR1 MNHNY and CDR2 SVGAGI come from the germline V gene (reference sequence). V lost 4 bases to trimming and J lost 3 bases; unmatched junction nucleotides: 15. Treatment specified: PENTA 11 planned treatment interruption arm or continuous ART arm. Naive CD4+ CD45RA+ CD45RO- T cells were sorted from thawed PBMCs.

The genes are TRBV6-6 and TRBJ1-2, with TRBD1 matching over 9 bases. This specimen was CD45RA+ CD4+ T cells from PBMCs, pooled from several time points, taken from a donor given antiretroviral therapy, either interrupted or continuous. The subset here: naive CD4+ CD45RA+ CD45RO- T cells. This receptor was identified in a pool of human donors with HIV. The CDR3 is CASSSSPGTGSRHYGYTF. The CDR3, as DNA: TGTGCCAGCAGTTCGTCCCCCGGGACAGGGAGTCGTCACTATGGCTACACCTTC.